This TCR beta chain was profiled in a study of beta chain features in type 1 diabetes. The CDR3 is 12 residues long. V was trimmed by 3 bases and J by 3 bases, leaving 3 bases between them. The germline V gene encodes CDR1 SGDLS and CDR2 YYNGEE. Worth noting for this clone: Its antigen is as yet unknown.

Study results and caveats: Shorter TCRB CDR3s, moderately but significantly so, marked every one of the four CD4+ subsets in Type 1 diabetes patients.

Every isolated RNA sample was fully reverse transcribed, so sequencing captured expressed TCRB transcripts. For naive, central memory and regulatory T cell samples, reads averaged around 3.8 million. The protocol was immunoSEQ multiplex PCR, while the TCRdb copy is restricted to in-frame clones and leaves out a portion. The sample carries more than 250,000 clones, approximately 20% recorded once. The chain carries TRBV9 and TRBJ2-2; D not resolved. Sequencing used naive CD4+ T cells from blood. This TCR derives from a woman in her 40s with type 1 diabetes. The CDR3 DNA is TGTGCCAGCAGCGCTTACACCGGGGAGCTGTTTTTT. This encodes CASSAYTGELFF.